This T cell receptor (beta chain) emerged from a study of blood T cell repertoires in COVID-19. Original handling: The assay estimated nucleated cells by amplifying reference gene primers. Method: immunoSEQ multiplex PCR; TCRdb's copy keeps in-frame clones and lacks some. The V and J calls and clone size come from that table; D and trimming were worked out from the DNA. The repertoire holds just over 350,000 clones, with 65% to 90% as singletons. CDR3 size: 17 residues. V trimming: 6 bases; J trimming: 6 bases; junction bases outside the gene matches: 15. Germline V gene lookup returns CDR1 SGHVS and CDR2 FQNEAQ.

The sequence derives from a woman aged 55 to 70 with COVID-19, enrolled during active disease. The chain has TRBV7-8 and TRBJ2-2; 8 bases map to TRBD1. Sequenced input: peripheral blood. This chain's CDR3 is CASRTRFAGQVAGELFF. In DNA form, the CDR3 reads TGTGCCAGCAGAACGAGGTTTGCGGGACAGGTAGCCGGGGAGCTGTTTTTT.